One and the same sample provided the 26 T cell receptor beta chains below, sequenced in a study of T cells in Graves' hyperthyroidism and ophthalmopathy. The investigators amplified TCR beta CDR3 regions from RNA transcripts. Initially, a first-round RT-PCR of the TCR CDR3 employed the HTBI primer set. TCRdb re-called the multiplex PCR reads through MiXCR, storing one row per CDR3 protein. The profile shows some 510,000 distinct CDR3 sequences, more than 20% of them singletons. Sequenced material: blood. These receptor sequences come from a man between 18 and 35 years old with Graves' hyperthyroidism.

This clonotype was recorded a few times. The chain joins TRBV3-1 to TRBJ1-1; a weak D match, TRBD1 (6 bases). The CDR3 runs to 15 residues. Between the trimmed V and J ends, which lost 1 base and 2 bases, there was a span of 11 bases. Per germline, CDR1 LGHDT and CDR2 YNNKEL (reference sequence). The CDR3 region is CASSQVVGANTEAFF. The CDR3 DNA reads as TGTGCCAGCAGCCAAGTCGTGGGGGCCAACACTGAAGCTTTCTTT.

This clonotype was recorded at least ten times. J is TRBJ2-7 and V is TRBV12-3 or TRBV12-4; 8 bases match TRBD1. CDR3 length equals 14 residues. J was trimmed by 5 bases and V by 0 bases; bases with no gene match: 3. The CDR3 DNA sequence: TGTGCCAGCAGTTTAGCGCAGGGGGCGAACGAGCAGTACTTC. Protein product: CASSLAQGANEQYF.

The chain combines TRBV14 with TRBJ2-5, with 9 bases aligning to TRBD1. The CDR3 is 16 residues long. Per germline, CDR1 SGHDN and CDR2 FVKESK. V shed 0 bases and J 5 bases; nucleotides not matched to a gene: 7. CDR3 loop: CASSQDLSTGGETQYF. The CDR3 DNA follows: TGTGCCAGCAGCCAAGATCTCTCGACAGGGGGGGAGACCCAGTACTTC.

This clonotype has ten or more counts. The V and J genes are TRBV20-1 and TRBJ1-2, with D uncertain. Germline-derived CDR1 and CDR2 are DFQATT and SNEGSKA (reference sequence). The CDR3 sequence is 14 residues long. V lost 1 base to trimming and J lost 2 bases, with 11 bases between them. CDR3 sequence: CSARAPAVNYGYTF. The CDR3 nucleotides are TGCAGTGCTAGAGCCCCAGCGGTGAACTATGGCTACACCTTC.

This clonotype was seen many times. The rearrangement uses TRBV29-1 and TRBJ2-7, with 10 bases identical to TRBD1. Germline V CDR1 and CDR2: SQVTM, ANQGSEA. This CDR3 has 15 amino acids. V lost 3 bases to trimming and J lost 6 bases; unmatched junction nucleotides: 11. The CDR3 DNA reads as TGCAGCGTTGATCCCCCCGGGACAGGGGCGGGCGAGCAGTACTTC. Protein product: CSVDPPGTGAGEQYF.

This sequence joins TRBV28 and TRBJ1-3, with TRBD1 as a possible D gene (6 bases). Germline lookup yields CDR1 MDHEN and CDR2 SYDVKM. Trimming left V 3 bases short and J 0 bases short, with 15 bases between. The CDR3 covers 17 residues. The CDR3 DNA reads TGTGCCAGCAGTTTTGGGGGGGCAGGGCCCTCTGGAAACACCATATATTTT. Amino acid sequence: CASSFGGAGPSGNTIYF.

V usage is TRBV6-1 and J usage is TRBJ2-5; no clear D. The germline V gene encodes CDR1 MNHNS and CDR2 SASEGT. CDR3 length equals 13 residues. Trimming shortened V by 6 bases and J by 9 bases, and 17 bases separated the two germline ends. Here the CDR3 reads CASSPGSLSAQYF. The CDR3 DNA reads as TGTGCCAGCAGCCCCGGGTCTTTGAGTGCCCAGTACTTC.

This clonotype was found many times. The chain carries TRBV25-1 and TRBJ2-7; 9 bases are a match to TRBD1. The germline V gene encodes CDR1 MGHDK and CDR2 SYGVNS. The CDR3 extends over 15 amino acids. With V trimmed by 2 bases and J by 2 bases, 4 bases remained unmatched. The CDR3 DNA reads TGTGCCAGCAGTGAAAAACAGGGGGCAACCTACGAGCAGTACTTC. This sequence encodes CASSEKQGATYEQYF.

This clonotype appeared a few times. V and J are TRBV19 and TRBJ2-2; D unresolved. Trimming shortened V by 7 bases and J by 6 bases, and 12 bases separated the two germline ends. The CDR3 spans 13 residues. Germline lookup yields CDR1 LNHDA and CDR2 SQIVND (reference sequence). The CDR3 loop is CASTPGPAGELFF. The CDR3 bases are TGTGCCAGTACCCCCGGCCCCGCCGGGGAGCTGTTTTTT.

This clonotype was seen many times. The chain uses TRBV5-6 and TRBJ1-1; the D is unclear. CDR3 length equals 14 residues. The germline V and J ends were trimmed by 2 bases and 7 bases, with 15 bases remaining between them. Per the germline V gene, CDR1 is SGHDT and CDR2 is YYEEEE. CDR3 DNA sequence: TGTGCCAGCAGCTTTGGGGTGGGCGAGATTGAAGCTTTCTTT. Its translation is CASSFGVGEIEAFF.

This clonotype came up a few times. The chain employs TRBV30 and TRBJ1-5, with D tentatively TRBD1 (6 bases). The CDR3 totals 12 residues. From germline, CDR1 is GTSNPN and CDR2 SVGIG (reference sequence). V lost 2 bases to trimming and J lost 6 bases, with 8 bases between them. CDR3 protein: CAWSLTGQPQHF. The CDR3 DNA reads TGTGCCTGGAGTTTGACAGGTCAGCCCCAGCATTTT.

This clonotype was observed many times. The V gene is TRBV19, the J gene TRBJ2-2; D perhaps matches TRBD1 (5 bases). The CDR3 is 13 amino acids. Germline V CDR1 and CDR2: LNHDA, SQIVND (reference sequence). The germline V and J ends were trimmed by 5 bases and 4 bases, with 8 bases remaining between them. The CDR3 region is CASSQGPTGELFF. The CDR3 nucleotides are TGTGCCAGTAGTCAGGGTCCCACCGGGGAGCTGTTTTTT.

This rearrangement joins TRBV2 to TRBJ1-2; 8 bases agree with TRBD1. The ends lost 5 bases at V and 7 bases at J; junction bases unmatched: 9. The CDR3 is 14 residues long. Germline loops: CDR1 SNHLY, CDR2 FYNNEI. The CDR3 DNA reads as TGTGCCAGCAGTCCGACAGGGGATCAAGGTGGCTACACCTTC. This gives the protein CASSPTGDQGGYTF. The full variable domain, its missing parts supplied by reference TRBV2 and TRBJ1-2, is EPEVTQTPSHQVTQMGQEVILRCVPISNHLYFYWYRQILGQKVEFLVSFYNNEISEKSEIFDDQFSVERPDGSNFTLKIRSTKLEDSAMYFCASSPTGDQGGYTFGSGTRLTVV.

This clonotype was picked up many times. This chain links TRBV4-1 with TRBJ2-7; TRBD1 agrees at 10 bases. Germline CDR1 reads MGHRA; CDR2 reads YSYEKL. V gave up 2 bases and J gave up 5 bases; unmatched junction bases: 6. The CDR3 is made up of 15 amino acids. CDR3 bases: TGCGCCAGCAGCCAATCCGGGACAGGGGTCAACGAGCAGTACTTC. Translated, it gives CASSQSGTGVNEQYF.

This clonotype appeared many times. The chain combines TRBV12-3 or TRBV12-4 with TRBJ2-7; D tentatively reads TRBD1 or TRBD2 (6 bases each). The germline V and J ends were trimmed by 5 bases and 4 bases, with 18 bases remaining between them. This CDR3 is built from 15 residues. The CDR3 loop reads CASSPRGAGAYEQYF. The CDR3, as DNA: TGTGCCAGCAGTCCAAGGGGGGCCGGGGCGTACGAGCAGTACTTC.

J is TRBJ2-7 and V is TRBV12-3 or TRBV12-4, with 14 bases lining up with TRBD2. Trimming removed 7 bases from V and 3 bases from J; junction bases left unmatched: 2. The CDR3 is 14 residues long. The CDR3 nucleotides read TGTGCCAGCATCGGGACTAGCGGGAGCTACGAGCAGTACTTC. This translates into CASIGTSGSYEQYF.

This clonotype was observed many times. The chain uses TRBV29-1 and TRBJ1-1, with no clear D. Between the trimmed V and J ends, which lost 3 bases and 1 base, there was a span of 9 bases. Per germline, CDR1 SQVTM and CDR2 ANQGSEA. The CDR3 spans 13 residues. CDR3 sequence reads: CSVEEAGNTEAFF. DNA of the CDR3: TGCAGCGTTGAGGAGGCGGGGAACACTGAAGCTTTCTTT.

This clonotype was counted a single time. The J gene is TRBJ1-1, the V gene TRBV27, with D possibly matching TRBD1 (6 bases). Germline V CDR1 and CDR2: MNHEY, SMNVEV (reference sequence). The ends were cut back, 1 base at V and 2 bases at J, with 11 bases in the middle. The CDR3 runs 15 residues. CDR3 coding DNA: TGTGCCAGCAGTTTATTGGACAGCACTAACACTGAAGCTTTCTTT. Its translation: CASSLLDSTNTEAFF.

This clonotype showed up many times. The chain couples TRBV20-1 to TRBJ2-7; 7 bases fit TRBD1. This CDR3 region has 14 residues. The V segment lost 0 bases and the J segment 2 bases; nucleotides outside the gene matches: 4. The germline CDR1 and CDR2 sequences are DFQATT and SNEGSKA (reference sequence). As DNA, the CDR3 is TGCAGTGCTAGAGAAAGGGGACAGCCCTACGAGCAGTACTTC. Residues: CSARERGQPYEQYF.

This clonotype was counted at least ten times. This rearrangement joins TRBV7-9 to TRBJ2-5; D call uncertain. The CDR3 is 12 amino acids. V was shortened by 5 bases and J by 4 bases, with 8 bases between the two germline ends. CDR1 SEHNR and CDR2 FQNEAQ come from the germline V gene (reference sequence). The CDR3 region has the DNA TGTGCCAGCAGCCGATCGCGAGAGACCCAGTACTTC. Amino acid sequence: CASSRSRETQYF.

The chain carries TRBV20-1 and TRBJ2-7; 8 nucleotides line up with TRBD2. This CDR3 comprises 14 residues. Per germline, CDR1 DFQATT and CDR2 SNEGSKA (reference sequence). CDR3 region: CSVNKAGVSYEQYF. CDR3 nucleotide sequence: TGCAGCGTAAACAAAGCGGGAGTGTCCTACGAGCAGTACTTC.

This clonotype was seen ten or more times. The chain has TRBV2 and TRBJ1-5; possibly TRBD1 for D (6 bases). Trimming removed 5 bases at V and 0 bases at J, with 17 bases between. CDR3 length equals 17 residues. Germline-derived CDR1 and CDR2 are SNHLY and FYNNEI. The CDR3 loop is CASSMGRGLNSNQPQHF. The CDR3, as DNA: TGTGCCAGCAGTATGGGCAGGGGACTAAATAGCAATCAGCCCCAGCATTTT.

This clonotype was recorded at least ten times. The genes are TRBV13 and TRBJ1-5, with D uncertain. Trimming took 5 bases from V and 4 from J, leaving 9 bases between them. Germline values: CDR1 PRHDT, CDR2 FYEKMQ (reference sequence). CDR3 length: 13 amino acids. The CDR3 sequence: CASSHDRNQPQHF. Here the CDR3 DNA reads TGTGCCAGCAGCCACGACCGTAATCAGCCCCAGCATTTT.

This clonotype was seen a handful of times. The V gene is TRBV20-1, the J gene TRBJ1-2; no firm D call. Germline lookup yields CDR1 DFQATT and CDR2 SNEGSKA (reference sequence). This CDR3 region has 13 residues. Trimming removed 4 bases at V and 4 bases at J, with 13 bases between. CDR3: CSATPGEGYGYTF. CDR3 nucleotides: TGCAGTGCTACCCCTGGGGAGGGCTATGGCTACACCTTC.

The rearrangement uses TRBV18 and TRBJ2-7; a weak D match, TRBD2 (6 bases). V was trimmed by 2 bases and J by 4 bases, leaving 12 bases between them. Germline assignment: CDR1 KGHSH and CDR2 LQKENI. CDR3 length: 14 amino acids. CDR3: CASSPSSGQYEQYF. In DNA, the CDR3 is TGTGCCAGCTCACCATCCAGCGGGCAATACGAGCAGTACTTC.

V gene TRBV6-2 or TRBV6-3 combines with J gene TRBJ1-5, with 10 bases identical to TRBD1. Germline values: CDR1 MNHEY, CDR2 SVGEGT. The CDR3 is 13 residues long. The J segment lost 11 bases and the V segment lost 9 bases, leaving 10 bases of the junction unmatched. The CDR3 reads CASAPGQGITQHF. DNA of the CDR3: TGTGCCAGTGCTCCGGGACAGGGGATAACCCAGCATTTT.